Following are 32 T cell receptor beta chains from one sample sequenced in a study of blood T cell repertoires in COVID-19. Only in-frame clones appear in the TCRdb table, and some are missing; sequencing was by immunoSEQ multiplex PCR. The sample carries around 230,000 clones, 70% to 90% recorded once. Sequenced sample: PBMCs or T cells enriched from blood (not recorded which). The receptor set was obtained from a woman aged 40 to 55 with acute COVID-19.

The table lists this clone with a few counts. The rearrangement uses TRBV2 and TRBJ1-5; 7 bases agree with TRBD1. The CDR3 has 13 amino acids. With 7 bases clipped from V and 4 bases from J, the junction kept 4 bases outside the gene matches. Germline V gene data show CDR1 as SNHLY and CDR2 as FYNNEI. The CDR3 protein is CASNPGQNQPQHF. The CDR3 DNA reads as TGTGCCAGCAACCCGGGACAGAATCAGCCCCAGCATTTT.

This sequence joins TRBV2 and TRBJ2-7, with 9 bases lining up with TRBD2. Germline V CDR1 and CDR2: SNHLY, FYNNEI. The J segment lost 0 bases and the V segment lost 7 bases, leaving 7 bases of the junction unmatched. CDR3 length equals 15 residues. The CDR3 protein is CASIPPSGVSYEQYF. The DNA for the CDR3 is TGTGCCAGCATCCCTCCTAGCGGGGTCTCCTACGAGCAGTACTTC.

The rearrangement links TRBV6-5 to TRBJ1-6; tentatively, D is TRBD1 (6 bases). Per the germline V gene, CDR1 is MNHEY and CDR2 is SVGAGI. The CDR3 sequence is 16 residues long. The V end was cut by 4 bases, the J end by 10 bases, with 20 bases between. The chain's CDR3 is CASSSIPIRGRSPLHF. DNA for the CDR3: TGTGCCAGCAGTTCCATCCCGATCAGGGGTAGGTCACCCCTCCACTTT.

Notes on this clone: An end of the junction differs from the germline gene, which may be a read error. J is TRBJ2-1 and V is TRBV5-1; D possibly corresponds to TRBD2 (5 bases). Germline V gene data show CDR1 as SGHRS and CDR2 as YFSETQ. The CDR3 length is 14 residues. CDR3 nucleotides: TGCGCCAGCAGTTTGGACTTGACTAACAATGAGCAGTTCTTC. It translates to CASSLDLTNNEQFF.

This chain joins TRBV27 and TRBJ2-7; D remains ambiguous. CDR1 is MNHEY and CDR2 is SMNVEV in the germline V gene (reference sequence). V lost 3 bases and J lost 3, with 9 bases in between. CDR3 size: 13 residues. The DNA for the CDR3 is TGTGCCAGCAGTTTCGGCAGCGACTACGAGCAGTACTTC. Translation: CASSFGSDYEQYF.

The chain links TRBV19 to TRBJ1-5, with 9 bases lining up with TRBD1. Germline-derived CDR1 and CDR2 are LNHDA and SQIVND (reference sequence). The CDR3 is 15 residues long. The V and J ends lost 7 bases and 2 bases, in that order; junction bases with no gene match: 6. The CDR3, as DNA: TGTGCCAGTAACACACAGGGGGCTGGCAATCAGCCCCAGCATTTT. Encoded protein: CASNTQGAGNQPQHF.

This sequence joins TRBV3-1 (or the pseudogene TRBV3-2) and TRBJ2-3; weak D call: TRBD2 (5 bases). This CDR3 comprises 16 residues. The V and J ends lost 0 bases and 3 bases respectively, with 13 bases between them. CDR1 and CDR2 from the germline V gene are LGHDT and YNNKEL (reference sequence). Here the CDR3 DNA reads TGTGCCAGCAGCCAAGACTCACTAGGTTCGACAGATACGCAGTATTTT. Translating it yields CASSQDSLGSTDTQYF.

This clone was seen just once. The chain links TRBV2 to TRBJ1-6; 11 nucleotides align to TRBD1. The CDR3 is 15 amino acids. V lost 10 bases to trimming and J lost 7 bases; unmatched junction nucleotides: 9. CDR1 is SNHLY and CDR2 is FYNNEI in the germline V gene. Here the CDR3 reads CANSGTGGQNSPLHF. CDR3 sequence (DNA): TGTGCCAACTCCGGGACAGGGGGTCAGAATTCACCCCTCCACTTT.

The chain uses TRBV5-4 and TRBJ2-7; 12 nucleotides line up with TRBD1. The CDR3 consists of 16 residues. The germline V gene has CDR1 SGHNT and CDR2 YYREEE (reference sequence). Losses at the gene ends were 7 bases for V and 2 bases for J; bases not matched to a gene: 10. Written as DNA, the CDR3 is TGTGCCAGCTCTCGTGGGGGGACAGGGGGCGCCTACGAGCAGTACGTC. Encoded protein: CASSRGGTGGAYEQYV.

V usage is TRBV7-2 and J usage is TRBJ1-3, with D hard to call. The CDR3 totals 16 residues. Per the germline V gene, CDR1 is SGHTA and CDR2 is FQGNSA. The V end was cut by 1 base, the J end by 0 bases, with 10 bases between. The CDR3 coding sequence is TGTGCCAGCAGCTTAGTTGGAGTGATCTCTGGAAACACCATATATTTT. Translation gives CASSLVGVISGNTIYF.

The chain employs TRBV30 and TRBJ2-5; possible D gene TRBD2, 6 bases. Trimming stripped 4 bases from V and 5 bases from J, with 11 bases between. This CDR3 contains 12 residues. Germline lookup yields CDR1 GTSNPN and CDR2 SVGIG (reference sequence). CDR3 coding DNA: TGTGCCTGGACGGCGGGAAAGGAGACCCAGTACTTC. Residues: CAWTAGKETQYF.

The chain combines TRBV30 with TRBJ1-3, with D possibly being TRBD1 (5 bases). CDR3 size: 16 residues. Germline V gene lookup returns CDR1 GTSNPN and CDR2 SVGIG (reference sequence). Trimming cost V 2 bases and J 0 bases, with 14 bases left between them. The CDR3 region has the DNA TGTGCCTGGAGTCTAGGACACTCGAGCTCTGGAAACACCATATATTTT. Amino acid sequence: CAWSLGHSSSGNTIYF.

V gene TRBV4-3 combines with J gene TRBJ1-4; TRBD1 aligns across 7 bases. Trimming took 2 bases from V and 2 from J; bases not matched to a gene: 2. Germline-derived CDR1 and CDR2 are LGHNA and YSLEER. The CDR3 has 15 amino acids. The DNA of the CDR3 is TGCGCCAGCAGCCAACAGGGACAGACTAATGAAAAACTGTTTTTT. This gives the protein CASSQQGQTNEKLFF.

This chain joins TRBV7-2 and TRBJ2-3; 9 nucleotides align to TRBD2. The CDR3 has 15 residues. From germline, CDR1 is SGHTA and CDR2 FQGNSA. The ends lost 5 bases at V and 0 bases at J; junction bases unmatched: 3. The CDR3 spells CASSRGRASTDTQYF. The CDR3 DNA is TGTGCCAGCAGCCGCGGGAGGGCTAGCACAGATACGCAGTATTTT.

This chain uses TRBV3-1 (or the pseudogene TRBV3-2) with TRBJ1-6; D gene uncertain. CDR3 length: 15 residues. V lost 1 base and J 3 bases, leaving 7 bases between the germline ends. Germline loops: CDR1 LGHDT, CDR2 YNNKEL (reference sequence). The CDR3 loop is CASSQVIGYNSPLHF. The CDR3 DNA follows: TGTGCCAGCAGCCAAGTTATCGGCTATAATTCACCCCTCCACTTT.

About this clone itself: One end of the junction fails to match germline, which may point to a read error. The rearrangement links TRBV7-7 to TRBJ2-1; 13 nucleotides match TRBD2. The germline V gene encodes CDR1 SSHAT and CDR2 FNYEAQ (reference sequence). The CDR3 is 16 residues long. The CDR3 is CASSLATSGRVSEQFF. In DNA, the CDR3 is TGTGCTAGCAGCTTAGCCACTAGCGGGAGGGTCTCCGAGCAGTTCTTC.

The chain uses TRBV5-1 and TRBJ1-1; D possibly corresponds to TRBD1 (6 bases). The CDR3 loop spans 14 amino acids. The germline V gene encodes CDR1 SGHRS and CDR2 YFSETQ. The V and J ends lost 1 base and 1 base respectively, with 8 bases between them. CDR3 in amino acids: CASSLQGQNTEAFF. The CDR3 nucleotides are TGCGCCAGCAGCTTGCAGGGACAGAACACTGAAGCTTTCTTT. The variable domain in full, completed from reference TRBV5-1 and TRBJ1-1, reads KAGVTQTPRYLIKTRGQQVTLSCSPISGHRSVSWYQQTPGQGLQFLFEYFSETQRNKGNFPGRFSGRQFSNSRSEMNVSTLELGDSALYLCASSLQGQNTEAFFGQGTRLTVV.

This clone showed up just a few times. The CDR3 sequence is CASGWGLIMKGEAFF. DNA for the CDR3: TGTGCTAGTGGTTGGGGACTGATCATGAAGGGTGAAGCTTTCTTT. V is TRBV12-5 and J is TRBJ1-1, with TRBD1 as a possible D gene (5 bases). The CDR3 sequence is 15 residues long. CDR1 and CDR2 (germline): LGHNT, FRNRAP. V was cut by 4 bases and J by 7 bases, with 19 bases left in between. Complete variable domain (other parts from reference TRBV12-5 and TRBJ1-1): DARVTQTPRHKVTEMGQEVTMRCQPILGHNTVFWYRQTMMQGLELLAYFRNRAPLDDSGMPKDRFSAEMPDATLATLKIQPSEPRDSAVYFCASGWGLIMKGEAFFGQGTRLTVV.

The CDR3, as DNA: TGTGCCAGCAGCTTAGGTTCCTTTAATCAGCCCCAGCATTTT. It encodes CASSLGSFNQPQHF. The chain employs TRBV7-2 and TRBJ1-5; D is uncertain. Germline CDR1 SGHTA, CDR2 FQGNSA. The CDR3 totals 14 residues. Trimming shortened V by 1 base and J by 4 bases, and 8 bases separated the two germline ends. The entire variable domain, with the rest obtained from reference TRBV7-2 and TRBJ1-5, is as follows: GAGVSQSPSNKVTEKGKDVELRCDPISGHTALYWYRQSLGQGLEFLIYFQGNSAPDKSGLPSDRFSAERTGGSVSTLTIQRTQQEDSAVYLCASSLGSFNQPQHFGDGTRLSIL.

V gene TRBV18 combines with J gene TRBJ1-1; D not certain. Germline V gene data show CDR1 as KGHSH and CDR2 as LQKENI. The germline V and J ends were trimmed by 3 bases and 1 base, with 9 bases remaining between them. There are 14 residues in the CDR3. The CDR3 nucleotides are TGTGCCAGCTCACCCTTGGCAGAGAACACTGAAGCTTTCTTT. Residues: CASSPLAENTEAFF.

The CDR3 region has the DNA TGTGCCAGCAGGGGGACAGGGGGGTCCAATCAGCCCCAGCATTTT. Protein sequence: CASRGTGGSNQPQHF. This sequence joins TRBV6-5 and TRBJ1-5; 11 nucleotides match TRBD1. Germline V gene lookup returns CDR1 MNHEY and CDR2 SVGAGI. J gave up 3 bases and V 6 bases, and 4 bases lay outside the gene matches. The CDR3 has 15 residues.

The rearrangement uses TRBV2 and TRBJ2-3; D is unresolved. Germline V CDR1 and CDR2: SNHLY, FYNNEI. This CDR3 is 12 amino acids long. The germline V and J ends were trimmed by 5 bases and 0 bases, with 3 bases remaining between them. CDR3 loop: CASSLSTDTQYF. The CDR3 region has the DNA TGTGCCAGCAGTCTGAGCACAGATACGCAGTATTTT.

J is TRBJ1-1 and V is TRBV5-1; no definite D call. Germline CDR1 is SGHRS and CDR2 is YFSETQ. V was shortened by 6 bases and J by 1 base, with 10 bases between the two germline ends. This CDR3 has 13 residues. The CDR3 DNA follows: TGCGCCAGCAAAGACATCCCGAACACTGAAGCTTTCTTT. It encodes CASKDIPNTEAFF.

This chain connects TRBV12-3 or TRBV12-4 to TRBJ1-1; D is undetermined. The CDR3 sequence is 11 residues long. Trimming removed 1 base from V and 10 bases from J, with 7 bases in between. The CDR3 DNA follows: TGTGCCAGCAGTTTAGACCCCGGAGCTTTCTTT. Translated: CASSLDPGAFF.

This chain connects TRBV6-6 to TRBJ1-5, with TRBD1 matching over 7 bases. The germline CDR1 and CDR2 sequences are MNHNY and SVGAGI (reference sequence). The CDR3 is 16 residues long. V gave up 0 bases and J gave up 0 bases; unmatched junction bases: 2. CDR3: CASSYSRTGSNQPQHF. CDR3 sequence (DNA): TGTGCCAGCAGTTACTCGAGGACAGGTAGCAATCAGCCCCAGCATTTT.

CDR3 region: CASSLGRVAEAFF. Written as DNA, the CDR3 is TGTGCCAGCAGCTTGGGACGGGTGGCTGAAGCTTTCTTT. The V and J genes are TRBV5-6 and TRBJ1-1; no clear D gene. The CDR3 loop spans 13 amino acids. The germline V and J ends were trimmed by 0 bases and 6 bases, with 9 bases remaining between them. Germline V CDR1 and CDR2: SGHDT, YYEEEE.

This clone showed up just once. The chain couples TRBV18 to TRBJ1-1, with D perhaps TRBD1 (6 bases). CDR1 is KGHSH, CDR2 LQKENI, per germline. This CDR3 is built from 14 residues. V lost 2 bases and J 4 bases, leaving 11 bases between the germline ends. CDR3 DNA sequence: TGTGCCAGCTCACCAGTCCAGGGGAGCACTGAAGCTTTCTTT. The encoded protein is CASSPVQGSTEAFF. Using reference TRBV18 and TRBJ1-1 for the parts outside the CDR3, the full variable domain is NAGVMQNPRHLVRRRGQEARLRCSPMKGHSHVYWYRQLPEEGLKFMVYLQKENIIDESGMPKERFSAEFPKEGPSILRIQQVVRGDSAAYFCASSPVQGSTEAFFGQGTRLTVV.

V and J are TRBV7-2 and TRBJ2-2, with TRBD2 identical over 9 bases. The V gene end was trimmed by 5 bases and the J gene end by 0 bases; junction bases not matched to a gene: 13. Per the germline V gene, CDR1 is SGHTA and CDR2 is FQGNSA. There are 19 residues in the CDR3. CDR3 residues: CASSLPRGGGAPNTGELFF. Here the CDR3 DNA reads TGTGCCAGCAGCCTACCCCGAGGCGGGGGGGCCCCGAACACCGGGGAGCTGTTTTTT.

In DNA, the CDR3 is TGCGCCAGCAGCCAAGATGCGGGGACAGGTACCTTAGGAAACTATGGCTACACCTTC. Protein product: CASSQDAGTGTLGNYGYTF. This sequence joins TRBV4-1 and TRBJ1-2; 8 nucleotides line up with TRBD1. V trimming: 0 bases; J trimming: 2 bases; junction bases outside the gene matches: 14. CDR3 length equals 19 residues. Per germline, CDR1 MGHRA and CDR2 YSYEKL.

The genes are TRBV24-1 and TRBJ2-1; weak D call: TRBD2 (6 bases). CDR3 length: 14 amino acids. V was clipped by 7 bases and J by 7 bases, with 16 bases between them. Germline V gives CDR1 KGHDR, CDR2 SFDVKD. Here the CDR3 DNA reads TGTGCCACCAGCGGGAGTAGAGAGGGGAATGAGCAGTTCTTC. Its protein product is CATSGSREGNEQFF.

The chain employs TRBV13 and TRBJ2-4; 9 bases align to TRBD2. Germline V gives CDR1 PRHDT, CDR2 FYEKMQ (reference sequence). V lost 6 bases, J lost 5 bases, and 17 bases stayed unmatched. This CDR3 region has 18 residues. CDR3 nucleotides: TGTGCCAGCAGTTTTCGTCAGGCGGGAGGGGGCGTCCAAAACATTCAGTACTTC. Its protein is CASSFRQAGGGVQNIQYF.

This chain links TRBV2 with TRBJ2-1; 7 bases agree with TRBD1. J was trimmed by 2 bases and V by 3 bases; bases with no gene match: 4. The germline CDR1 and CDR2 sequences are SNHLY and FYNNEI. There are 15 residues in the CDR3. DNA of the CDR3: TGTGCCAGCAGTGAGGGACAGACGACCTACAATGAGCAGTTCTTC. Protein product: CASSEGQTTYNEQFF.